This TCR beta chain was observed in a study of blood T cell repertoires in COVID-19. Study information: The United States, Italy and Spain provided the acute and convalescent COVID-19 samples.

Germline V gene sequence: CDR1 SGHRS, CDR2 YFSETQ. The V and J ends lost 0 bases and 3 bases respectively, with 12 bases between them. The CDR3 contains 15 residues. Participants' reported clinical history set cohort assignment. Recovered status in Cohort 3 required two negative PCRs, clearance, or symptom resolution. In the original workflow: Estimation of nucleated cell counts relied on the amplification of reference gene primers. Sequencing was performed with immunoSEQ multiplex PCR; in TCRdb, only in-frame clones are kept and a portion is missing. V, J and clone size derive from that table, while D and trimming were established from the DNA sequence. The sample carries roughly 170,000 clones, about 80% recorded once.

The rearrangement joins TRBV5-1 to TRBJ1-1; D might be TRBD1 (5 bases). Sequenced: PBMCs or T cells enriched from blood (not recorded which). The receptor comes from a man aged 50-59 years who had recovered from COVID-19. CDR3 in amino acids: CASSLEYGGYTEAFF. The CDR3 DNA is TGCGCCAGCAGCTTGGAGTATGGGGGGTACACTGAAGCTTTCTTT.